This T cell receptor (beta chain) appears in the sequencing data of a study of glioma-infiltrating T cells after dendritic cell vaccination. Overall study context: Autologous tumor lysate was loaded overnight onto monocyte-derived dendritic cells grown about seven days with IL-4 and GM-CSF.

This clone has just a few counts. Data came from immunoSEQ multiplex PCR; TCRdb stores just in-frame clones and leaves some out. The repertoire holds 100,000 or so clones, 85% to 90% seen once, with 15% to 19% in the top ten. Germline V CDR1 and CDR2: SGHTA, FQGTGA. Trimming took off 1 base at V and 6 bases at J, with 10 bases between the two ends. CDR3 length equals 14 residues. Here the sequenced sample was blood, taken before dendritic cell vaccination. This receptor was taken from a human donor with glioblastoma. The V call is TRBV7-3, the J call TRBJ2-1; the D gene is possibly TRBD2 (5 bases). The CDR3 bases are TGTGCCAGCAGCTTAAGCCGTACTAGCAATGAGCAGTTCTTC. Translation: CASSLSRTSNEQFF.